The 4 T cell receptor beta chains reported below all come from one sample, sequenced in a study of regulatory T cells in long-lasting Graves disease. Time point indicated: newly diagnosed GD, antithyroid drugs for less than 3 months. RNA from PBMCs was the source of the TCR library. With iRepertoire HTBI primers and Arm-PCR of CDR3 regions, TCR beta libraries were built. TCRdb re-called the multiplex PCR reads through MiXCR, storing one row per CDR3 protein. The sample has roughly 610,000 distinct CDR3 sequences; around 16% are singletons. These data were also reused for a study on T cells in Graves' hyperthyroidism and ophthalmopathy.

The sample here was peripheral blood mononuclear cells (PBMCs), taken at new diagnosis, from a patient treated with antithyroid drugs. Receptors were obtained from a man between 18 and 35 years old with Graves disease.

This clonotype was recorded at least ten times. The chain couples TRBV5-1 to TRBJ2-5; TRBD1 matches at 11 bases. The CDR3 spans 15 residues. Germline CDR1 SGHRS, CDR2 YFSETQ. The V segment lost 3 bases and the J segment 6 bases; nucleotides outside the gene matches: 7. CDR3 bases: TGCGCCAGCAGCTCGAGGACAGGGGGCGCGAAGACCCAGTACTTC. Its protein is CASSSRTGGAKTQYF.

This clonotype was counted many times. This rearrangement joins TRBV28 to TRBJ1-1, with 9 bases fitting TRBD1. Germline CDR1 reads MDHEN; CDR2 reads SYDVKM. With 6 bases clipped from V and 1 base from J, the junction kept 12 bases outside the gene matches. CDR3 size: 17 residues. In nucleotides, the CDR3 is TGTGCCAGCAGAGGATTCCCCGGGACAGGGACGAACACTGAAGCTTTCTTT. It is translated as CASRGFPGTGTNTEAFF.

The chain joins TRBV27 to TRBJ1-6; 12 bases match TRBD1. CDR3 size: 15 residues. CDR1 and CDR2 from the germline V gene are MNHEY and SMNVEV (reference sequence). V dropped 7 bases and J dropped 14; count of bases not matched to a gene: 12. Here the CDR3 DNA reads TGTGCCAGCACTCCCGGGACAGGGGGCTATAGGGCCCTCCACTTT. It specifies CASTPGTGGYRALHF.

This clonotype was seen many times. The CDR3 loop reads CAWSSSAGDEQFF. The CDR3 DNA reads as TGTGCCTGGAGTTCTAGCGCCGGCGATGAGCAGTTCTTC. The J gene is TRBJ2-1, the V gene TRBV30; perhaps TRBD2 as D (6 bases). Between the trimmed V and J ends, which lost 2 bases and 8 bases, there was a span of 13 bases. This CDR3 region has 13 residues. Germline assignment: CDR1 GTSNPN and CDR2 SVGIG (reference sequence).